The 13 T cell receptor beta chains presented below share a single source sample, sequenced in a study of cytomegalovirus exposure and HLA in healthy donors. PCR was performed using 60 Vbeta and 13 Jbeta primers. TCRdb's copy holds only in-frame clones and misses some; the assay was immunoSEQ multiplex PCR. The sample has under 200,000 clones, around 80% seen once. The sequenced material came from PBMCs. The receptors stem from a woman between 50 and 59 years old in good health and CMV-seronegative.

CDR3 sequence reads: CASSQLGEGGTEAFF. CDR3 in DNA: TGTGCCAGCAGCCAATTAGGGGAAGGCGGCACTGAAGCTTTCTTT. The rearrangement links TRBV16 to TRBJ1-1; perhaps TRBD1 as D (5 bases). The CDR3 is 15 residues long. V was trimmed by 1 base and J by 4 bases, leaving 13 bases between them. Germline CDR1 KGHSY, CDR2 FQNENV.

The V and J genes are TRBV7-2 and TRBJ1-5; D unclear. Trimming pared 4 bases from V and 0 bases from J, leaving 4 bases between. The CDR3 sequence is 13 residues long. CDR1 is SGHTA, CDR2 FQGNSA, per germline. The CDR3 DNA reads TGTGCCAGCAGCTCGTATAGCAATCAGCCCCAGCATTTT. Protein: CASSSYSNQPQHF.

In its sample, this clone was seen once. The chain links TRBV4-1 to TRBJ2-4, with TRBD1 matching over 11 bases. Germline V gene data show CDR1 as MGHRA and CDR2 as YSYEKL. With 4 bases clipped from V and 4 bases from J, the junction kept 0 bases outside the gene matches. This CDR3 has 14 amino acids. The CDR3 DNA sequence: TGCGCCAGCAGCCGGGACAGGGGGAAAAACATTCAGTACTTC. Protein sequence: CASSRDRGKNIQYF.

The chain links TRBV28 to TRBJ2-1; D might be TRBD1 (5 bases). The CDR3 length is 13 residues. Trimming pared 6 bases from V and 12 bases from J, leaving 18 bases between. Germline lookup yields CDR1 MDHEN and CDR2 SYDVKM. The CDR3 is CASRPAPTGPQFF. In DNA form, the CDR3 reads TGTGCCAGCAGACCAGCCCCCACAGGACCGCAGTTCTTC.

This clone occurred once. The V and J genes are TRBV11-3 and TRBJ2-5, with 7 bases fitting TRBD1. Per germline, CDR1 SGHNT and CDR2 YENEEA. V trimming: 4 bases; J trimming: 4 bases; junction bases outside the gene matches: 3. The CDR3 runs to 13 residues. In DNA, the CDR3 is TGTGCCAGCAGCTACCGACAGGGAGAGACCCAGTACTTC. This translates into CASSYRQGETQYF.

The chain joins TRBV5-1 to TRBJ2-7, with TRBD2 as a possible D gene (5 bases). Germline V CDR1 and CDR2: SGHRS, YFSETQ. V dropped 0 bases and J dropped 0 bases, with 13 bases sitting between them. This CDR3 spans 16 amino acids. CDR3 nucleotides: TGCGCCAGCAGCTTGGGTTGGGGAGAGGGCTCCTACGAGCAGTACTTC. Residues: CASSLGWGEGSYEQYF.

The rearrangement uses TRBV7-6 and TRBJ2-5, with D perhaps matching TRBD2 (5 bases). With 5 bases removed from V and 4 bases from J, the gap between germline ends came to 20 bases. The length of the CDR3 is 16 residues. In germline, CDR1 is SGHVS, CDR2 FNYEAQ. CDR3 DNA: TGTGCCAGCAGCCCTGGCCCTACAGTCGCGGGAGAGACCCAGTACTTC. Amino acids: CASSPGPTVAGETQYF. Filled out from reference TRBV7-6 and TRBJ2-5, the complete variable domain reads GAGVSQSPRYKVTKRGQDVALRCDPISGHVSLYWYRQALGQGPEFLTYFNYEAQQDKSGLPNDRFSAERPEGSISTLTIQRTEQRDSAMYRCASSPGPTVAGETQYFGPGTRLLVL.

The chain has TRBV6-1 and TRBJ1-1, with D perhaps matching TRBD1 (5 bases). Germline V gene sequence: CDR1 MNHNS, CDR2 SASEGT. V dropped 2 bases and J dropped 3 bases, with 19 bases sitting between them. This CDR3 spans 17 amino acids. The CDR3 protein is CASSERRVPFRDTEAFF. CDR3 nucleotides: TGTGCCAGCAGTGAACGCAGGGTTCCCTTTCGAGACACTGAAGCTTTCTTT.

This clone was observed a handful of times. The chain joins TRBV9 to TRBJ2-2; no definite D call. From germline, CDR1 is SGDLS and CDR2 YYNGEE. The CDR3 consists of 13 residues. Trimming took off 3 bases at V and 3 bases at J, with 6 bases between the two ends. CDR3 sequence (DNA): TGTGCCAGCAGCGCATTTGACACCGGGGAGCTGTTTTTT. Encoded protein: CASSAFDTGELFF. The entire variable domain, with the rest obtained from reference TRBV9 and TRBJ2-2, is as follows: DSGVTQTPKHLITATGQRVTLRCSPRSGDLSVYWYQQSLDQGLQFLIQYYNGEERAKGNILERFSAQQFPDLHSELNLSSLELGDSALYFCASSAFDTGELFFGEGSRLTVL.

The J gene is TRBJ2-5, the V gene TRBV5-1; 9 bases fit TRBD2. J was trimmed by 6 bases and V by 4 bases; bases with no gene match: 10. The CDR3 consists of 15 residues. Germline V gene lookup returns CDR1 SGHRS and CDR2 YFSETQ. This CDR3 is CASSPASGGIKTQYF. The CDR3 DNA is TGCGCCAGCAGCCCCGCGAGCGGGGGGATAAAGACCCAGTACTTC.

The V and J genes are TRBV28 and TRBJ1-1; D unresolved. V lost 4 bases and J lost 7, with 10 bases in between. Germline CDR1 MDHEN, CDR2 SYDVKM. This CDR3 contains 12 residues. CDR3: CASSSSPGEAFF. CDR3 sequence (DNA): TGTGCCAGCAGTTCCAGTCCTGGTGAAGCTTTCTTT. Filled out from reference TRBV28 and TRBJ1-1, the complete variable domain reads DVKVTQSSRYLVKRTGEKVFLECVQDMDHENMFWYRQDPGLGLRLIYFSYDVKMKEKGDIPEGYSVSREKKERFSLILESASTNQTSMYLCASSSSPGEAFFGQGTRLTVV.

This chain links TRBV2 with TRBJ2-1, with 9 bases that match TRBD2. The V and J ends lost 2 bases and 8 bases, in that order; junction bases with no gene match: 7. CDR3 length: 15 residues. Germline CDR1 reads SNHLY; CDR2 reads FYNNEI. CDR3 nucleotides: TGTGCCAGCAGTGAAAGACTAGCGGATATGGATGAGCAGTTCTTC. It encodes CASSERLADMDEQFF.

The rearrangement uses TRBV28 and TRBJ2-5, with 7 nucleotides matching TRBD1. The germline gives CDR1 MDHEN, CDR2 SYDVKM. The ends lost 3 bases at V and 7 bases at J; junction bases unmatched: 8. The CDR3 consists of 14 residues. CDR3 loop: CASSLADRVWTQYF. As DNA, the CDR3 is TGTGCCAGCAGTTTGGCAGACAGGGTTTGGACCCAGTACTTC.